What follows are 4 T cell receptor beta chains derived from one specimen sequenced in a study of beta chain features in type 1 diabetes. TCRB transcripts that were expressed got sequenced, as all of the isolated RNA had been reverse transcribed. TCRdb keeps only in-frame clones here, not all; method: immunoSEQ multiplex PCR. The profile shows 140,000 to 150,000 clones, approximately 52% of them singletons. What was sequenced was Tregs from blood. The source is a man aged 18 to 35 in good health.

V is TRBV18 and J is TRBJ2-1, with 9 bases aligning to TRBD1. V shed 5 bases, J shed 7 bases, and the junction held 9 bases outside the gene matches. Germline CDR1 is KGHSH and CDR2 is LQKENI. CDR3 size: 15 residues. DNA of the CDR3: TGTGCCAGCTCAACTACAGGGGGCGCGTTGAATGAGCAGTTCTTC. This translates into CASSTTGGALNEQFF.

The chain employs TRBV15 and TRBJ1-5; 7 bases match TRBD1. CDR3 length: 13 amino acids. Germline V gene data show CDR1 as LNHNV and CDR2 as YYDKDF (reference sequence). V trimming: 4 bases; J trimming: 6 bases; junction bases outside the gene matches: 3. CDR3: CATSKGQSQPQHF. CDR3 in DNA: TGTGCCACCAGCAAGGGACAGAGTCAGCCCCAGCATTTT.

The chain uses TRBV6-5 and TRBJ1-1, with no clear D. Per germline, CDR1 MNHEY and CDR2 SVGAGI. The CDR3 length is 15 residues. The ends were cut back, 0 bases at V and 1 base at J, with 9 bases in the middle. CDR3 amino acids: CASSYSGRGNTEAFF. In nucleotides, the CDR3 is TGTGCCAGCAGTTACTCGGGCCGGGGGAACACTGAAGCTTTCTTT.

This clone has only a few counts. The sample carries other DNA sequences with the same CDR3. The V and J genes are TRBV7-9 and TRBJ2-7; no clear D gene. In germline, CDR1 is SEHNR, CDR2 FQNEAQ (reference sequence). Trimming left V 3 bases short and J 0 bases short, with 3 bases between. This CDR3 has 12 residues. CDR3 residues: CASSFSSYEQYF. The CDR3 nucleotides are TGTGCCAGCAGCTTCAGCTCCTACGAGCAGTACTTC.